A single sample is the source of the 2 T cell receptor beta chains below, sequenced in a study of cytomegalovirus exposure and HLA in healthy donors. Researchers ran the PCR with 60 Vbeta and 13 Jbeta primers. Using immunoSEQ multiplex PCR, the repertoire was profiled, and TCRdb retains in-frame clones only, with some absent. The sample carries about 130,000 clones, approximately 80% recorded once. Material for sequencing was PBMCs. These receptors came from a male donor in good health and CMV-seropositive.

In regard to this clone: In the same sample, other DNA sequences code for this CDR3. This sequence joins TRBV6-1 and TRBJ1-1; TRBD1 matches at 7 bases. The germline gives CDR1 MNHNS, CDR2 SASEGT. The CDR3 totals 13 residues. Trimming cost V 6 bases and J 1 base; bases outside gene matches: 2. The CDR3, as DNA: TGTGCCAGCAGACCAGGGGGGAACACTGAAGCTTTCTTT. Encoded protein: CASRPGGNTEAFF.

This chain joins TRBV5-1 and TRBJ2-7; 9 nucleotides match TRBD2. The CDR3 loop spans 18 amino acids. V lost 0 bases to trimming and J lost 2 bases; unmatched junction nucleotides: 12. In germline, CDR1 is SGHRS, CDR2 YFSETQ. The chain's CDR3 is CASSLASGAGGHAYEQYF. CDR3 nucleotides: TGCGCCAGCAGCTTGGCCAGTGGAGCGGGGGGCCACGCCTACGAGCAGTACTTC. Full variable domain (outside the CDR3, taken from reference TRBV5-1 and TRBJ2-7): KAGVTQTPRYLIKTRGQQVTLSCSPISGHRSVSWYQQTPGQGLQFLFEYFSETQRNKGNFPGRFSGRQFSNSRSEMNVSTLELGDSALYLCASSLASGAGGHAYEQYFGPGTRLTVT.